The next 28 T cell receptor beta chains were all read from a single sample in a study of T cell clones after liver transplantation. Assay: immunoSEQ multiplex PCR; the TCRdb copy retains only in-frame clones and omits some. The sample lists more than 45,000 clones; less than 85% were seen once. This material consisted of CD4+ T cells from blood, taken at the approximately 16-month timepoint. These receptors were collected from a human patient who received a liver transplant. Some T cells may be the graft donor's.

V is TRBV11-2 and J is TRBJ2-6; TRBD2 might be the D (6 bases). CDR3 length: 19 residues. Looked up from germline, CDR1 is SGHAT and CDR2 is FQNNGV. V was pared by 5 bases and J by 0 bases, with 20 bases between. In DNA, the CDR3 is TGTGCCAGCAGCGCCCTCCGTGGGGGGTCCTCCTCTGGGGCCAACGTCCTGACTTTC. As protein: CASSALRGGSSSGANVLTF.

With regard to this clone: This same CDR3 is encoded by further DNA sequences in the sample. The V gene is TRBV14, the J gene TRBJ2-1; D perhaps matches TRBD2 (6 bases). Germline V gene data show CDR1 as SGHDN and CDR2 as FVKESK. The V and J ends lost 4 bases and 5 bases respectively, with 15 bases between them. CDR3 length equals 15 residues. CDR3 residues: CASSPSGGAHNEQFF. In DNA, the CDR3 is TGTGCCAGCAGCCCCTCTGGCGGGGCCCACAATGAGCAGTTCTTC.

The genes are TRBV11-3 and TRBJ2-4; D unclear. Germline V CDR1 and CDR2: SGHNT, YENEEA. The V end lost 5 bases, the J end lost 5 bases, and 4 bases lay between the germline ends. This CDR3 has 11 residues. The CDR3, as DNA: TGTGCCAGCAGCGCAGAAAACATTCAGTACTTC. Encoded protein: CASSAENIQYF.

The J gene is TRBJ2-5, the V gene TRBV11-2; D uncertain. V was pared by 3 bases and J by 5 bases, with 7 bases between. CDR1 and CDR2 (germline): SGHAT, FQNNGV. The length of the CDR3 is 12 residues. CDR3 sequence: CASSFMGETQYF. DNA of the CDR3: TGTGCCAGCAGCTTTATGGGGGAGACCCAGTACTTC.

The genes are TRBV28 and TRBJ2-7, with 8 bases matching TRBD1. V lost 6 bases, J lost 2 bases, and 6 bases stayed unmatched. This CDR3 is 14 amino acids long. The germline V gene encodes CDR1 MDHEN and CDR2 SYDVKM. CDR3 amino acids: CASRPGQVPYEQYF. CDR3 bases: TGTGCCAGCAGACCGGGACAGGTTCCCTACGAGCAGTACTTC.

The V gene is TRBV18, the J gene TRBJ1-2; no definite D call. Between the trimmed V and J ends, which lost 4 bases and 8 bases, there was a span of 11 bases. Germline CDR1 reads KGHSH; CDR2 reads LQKENI. This CDR3 is 12 amino acids long. CDR3 nucleotide sequence: TGTGCCAGCTCACTCCTCGGAGGGGGCTACACCTTC. The encoded protein is CASSLLGGGYTF.

This clone was counted between two and nine times. This chain connects TRBV5-8 to TRBJ1-1; 7 bases fit TRBD1. V lost 5 bases and J lost 0; bases outside the gene matches: 10. Germline V lookup: CDR1 SGHTS, CDR2 YDEGEE. The CDR3 length is 16 residues. The CDR3 is CASSVGQVVMNTEAFF. The DNA of the CDR3 is TGTGCCAGCAGTGTTGGACAGGTAGTGATGAACACTGAAGCTTTCTTT.

This chain uses TRBV4-1 with TRBJ2-3; 8 positions agree with TRBD2. Germline V lookup: CDR1 MGHRA, CDR2 YSYEKL. The junction had 10 bases not matched to a gene; V was cut back by 0 bases and J by 5 bases. The CDR3 contains 17 residues. CDR3 bases: TGCGCCAGCAGCCAAGACACGGCGGGGGGAACTTTAGATACGCAGTATTTT. Amino acid sequence: CASSQDTAGGTLDTQYF.

The chain joins TRBV10-3 to TRBJ1-5, with D maybe TRBD1 (5 bases). Per germline, CDR1 ENHRY and CDR2 SYGVKD. V was shortened by 4 bases and J by 3 bases, with 10 bases between the two germline ends. The CDR3 extends over 14 amino acids. Here the CDR3 DNA reads TGTGCCATCAGTGCCCAGGGTAACAATCAGCCCCAGCATTTT. It is translated as CAISAQGNNQPQHF.

The sample holds a few counts of this clone. The chain employs TRBV19 and TRBJ2-7; D possibly corresponds to TRBD1 (5 bases). Germline values: CDR1 LNHDA, CDR2 SQIVND (reference sequence). V was trimmed by 2 bases and J by 5 bases, leaving 19 bases between them. The CDR3 loop spans 16 amino acids. In DNA, the CDR3 is TGTGCCAGTAGTATAAGCCCAGGCACCGACAGTGACGAGCAGTACTTC. Protein product: CASSISPGTDSDEQYF.

The chain uses TRBV11-2 and TRBJ2-3; maybe TRBD2 (6 bases). Germline CDR1 is SGHAT and CDR2 is FQNNGV. Trimming shortened V by 1 base and J by 2 bases, and 10 bases separated the two germline ends. The CDR3 has 15 amino acids. The CDR3 loop reads CASSLVTSPTDTQYF. CDR3 nucleotide sequence: TGTGCCAGCAGCTTAGTTACTAGCCCCACAGATACGCAGTATTTT.

The chain carries TRBV13 and TRBJ1-2, with TRBD1 matching 7 bases. With V trimmed by 5 bases and J by 2 bases, 5 bases remained unmatched. CDR1 and CDR2 from the germline V gene are PRHDT and FYEKMQ (reference sequence). CDR3 length equals 14 residues. Here the CDR3 DNA reads TGTGCCAGCAGCCCGACAGGGAAGAACTATGGCTACACCTTC. It yields the protein CASSPTGKNYGYTF. Variable domain in full (rest from reference TRBV13 and TRBJ1-2): AAGVIQSPRHLIKEKRETATLKCYPIPRHDTVYWYQQGPGQDPQFLISFYEKMQSDKGSIPDRFSAQQFSDYHSELNMSSLELGDSALYFCASSPTGKNYGYTFGSGTRLTVV.

The V gene is TRBV5-1, the J gene TRBJ2-3; 9 nucleotides match TRBD2. Germline CDR1 SGHRS, CDR2 YFSETQ. The ends lost 4 bases at V and 2 bases at J; junction bases unmatched: 8. The CDR3 sequence is 16 residues long. The DNA for the CDR3 is TGCGCCAGCAGCACCGTAGCGGGAGCAAACACAGATACGCAGTATTTT. It codes for CASSTVAGANTDTQYF.

The chain has TRBV5-1 and TRBJ1-3, with 7 bases that match TRBD1. The V and J ends lost 3 bases and 0 bases, in that order; junction bases with no gene match: 9. The CDR3 covers 17 residues. The germline gives CDR1 SGHRS, CDR2 YFSETQ. The CDR3 is CASSSSWDSGSGNTIYF. The CDR3 DNA sequence: TGCGCCAGCAGCTCATCCTGGGACAGCGGCTCTGGAAACACCATATATTTT.

The CDR3 sequence: CASSPRLAHYNEQFF. The CDR3 nucleotides read TGTGCCAGCAGCCCCCGGTTGGCTCATTACAATGAGCAGTTCTTC. The rearrangement uses TRBV6-1 and TRBJ2-1; D ambiguous. Trimming left V 6 bases short and J 4 bases short, with 16 bases between. The CDR3 covers 15 residues. CDR1 and CDR2 from the germline V gene are MNHNS and SASEGT.

This rearrangement joins TRBV28 to TRBJ2-7, with 15 nucleotides matching TRBD2. Looked up from germline, CDR1 is MDHEN and CDR2 is SYDVKM. With 4 bases clipped from V and 1 base from J, the junction kept 17 bases outside the gene matches. The CDR3 sequence is 21 residues long. CDR3 nucleotide sequence: TGTGCCAGCAGTTCCAGGGACAGGAGGGGACTAGCGGGGGGAAGGTCCTACGAGCAGTACTTC. The encoded protein is CASSSRDRRGLAGGRSYEQYF.

The DNA for the CDR3 is TGTGCCAGCAGCTTATTAGTGGGGGGCGAGACAGATACGCAGTATTTT. Amino acid sequence: CASSLLVGGETDTQYF. The chain combines TRBV11-2 with TRBJ2-3; D could derive from TRBD1 or TRBD2 (6 bases each). Germline CDR1 reads SGHAT; CDR2 reads FQNNGV. Trimming removed 2 bases at V and 3 bases at J, with 15 bases between. The CDR3 is 16 amino acids. Together with reference TRBV11-2 and TRBJ2-3, the CDR3 gives the full variable domain: EAGVAQSPRYKIIEKRQSVAFWCNPISGHATLYWYQQILGQGPKLLIQFQNNGVVDDSQLPKDRFSAERLKGVDSTLKIQPAKLEDSAVYLCASSLLVGGETDTQYFGPGTRLTVL.

This clone was counted a single time. The rearrangement joins TRBV5-1 to TRBJ2-5; 9 positions match TRBD1. The germline V gene has CDR1 SGHRS and CDR2 YFSETQ. V trimming: 6 bases; J trimming: 5 bases; junction bases outside the gene matches: 8. The CDR3 is 14 amino acids. The chain's CDR3 is CASTLQGARETQYF. Written as DNA, the CDR3 is TGCGCCAGCACCTTACAGGGGGCACGGGAGACCCAGTACTTC.

The rearrangement links TRBV11-3 to TRBJ1-1; D gene unclear. This CDR3 is 14 amino acids long. V lost 0 bases, J lost 3 bases, and 8 bases lay in between. CDR1 is SGHNT and CDR2 is YENEEA in the germline V gene. CDR3 in amino acids: CASSLDLGDTEAFF. CDR3 sequence (DNA): TGTGCCAGCAGCTTAGATCTCGGTGACACTGAAGCTTTCTTT.

The table lists this clone with a few counts. Other DNA sequences in the same sample also yield this CDR3. The chain joins TRBV11-2 to TRBJ1-4, with D unclear. Germline CDR1 and CDR2: SGHAT and FQNNGV. This CDR3 contains 14 residues. V lost 1 base and J 2 bases, leaving 5 bases between the germline ends. CDR3 nucleotide sequence: TGTGCCAGCAGCTTAGGACCGACTAATGAAAAACTGTTTTTT. It encodes CASSLGPTNEKLFF.

The V gene is TRBV10-3, the J gene TRBJ2-3; no reliable D call. V shed 4 bases and J shed 4 bases, with 6 bases lying between them. In germline, CDR1 is ENHRY, CDR2 SYGVKD. The CDR3 is made up of 12 amino acids. CDR3 loop: CAISAASDTQYF. CDR3 bases: TGTGCCATCAGTGCAGCATCAGATACGCAGTATTTT.

V gene TRBV7-2 combines with J gene TRBJ1-1; a weak D match, TRBD1 (6 bases). Germline V lookup: CDR1 SGHTA, CDR2 FQGNSA. The CDR3 spans 15 residues. V was trimmed by 1 base and J by 3 bases, leaving 12 bases between them. The CDR3 protein is CASSLVTGRDTEAFF. The CDR3 nucleotides are TGTGCCAGCAGCTTAGTTACAGGGAGAGACACTGAAGCTTTCTTT.

This clone appeared a few times. The rearrangement links TRBV4-1 to TRBJ2-1; TRBD1 matches 9 bases. V lost 2 bases and J lost 7; bases outside the gene matches: 6. The CDR3 is made up of 15 amino acids. Per germline, CDR1 MGHRA and CDR2 YSYEKL. The CDR3 protein is CASSQPDRGGNEQFF. The CDR3 DNA sequence: TGCGCCAGCAGCCAACCGGACAGGGGAGGGAATGAGCAGTTCTTC.

This clone was observed a few times. This chain uses TRBV7-6 with TRBJ2-5; the D gene is possibly TRBD2 (6 bases). Germline assignment: CDR1 SGHVS and CDR2 FNYEAQ. Trimming took off 2 bases at V and 5 bases at J, with 9 bases between the two ends. CDR3 size: 13 residues. The CDR3 DNA sequence: TGTGCCAGCAGCTTATTGGCGGGGGAGACCCAGTACTTC. As protein: CASSLLAGETQYF. Full variable domain (remainder filled in from reference TRBV7-6 and TRBJ2-5): GAGVSQSPRYKVTKRGQDVALRCDPISGHVSLYWYRQALGQGPEFLTYFNYEAQQDKSGLPNDRFSAERPEGSISTLTIQRTEQRDSAMYRCASSLLAGETQYFGPGTRLLVL.

The chain links TRBV15 to TRBJ1-2; no clear D gene. This CDR3 has 14 residues. V lost 0 bases to trimming and J lost 1 base, with 6 bases between them. Germline CDR1 LNHNV, CDR2 YYDKDF (reference sequence). The DNA for the CDR3 is TGTGCCACCAGCAGAGAGGCACTTAACTATGGCTACACCTTC. Protein product: CATSREALNYGYTF.

The CDR3 DNA reads TGCAGTGCTAACAACAGGGGTGGCTACACCTTC. Amino acids: CSANNRGGYTF. The rearrangement uses TRBV20-1 and TRBJ1-2; the match to TRBD1 covers 7 bases. The CDR3 is 11 amino acids. The V segment lost 4 bases and the J segment 7 bases; nucleotides outside the gene matches: 3. Germline V gene data show CDR1 as DFQATT and CDR2 as SNEGSKA (reference sequence).

V is TRBV27 and J is TRBJ1-5, with D possibly being TRBD1 (6 bases). This CDR3 contains 22 residues. In germline, CDR1 is MNHEY, CDR2 SMNVEV (reference sequence). Trimming shortened V by 10 bases and J by 8 bases, and 45 bases separated the two germline ends. CDR3 in amino acids: CATTKRKNPMSPQGRLGEPQHF. CDR3 coding DNA: TGTGCCACCACCAAACGTAAAAACCCCATGTCACCGCAGGGGCGACTTGGGGAGCCCCAGCATTTT.

This clone was picked up a small number of times. The V gene is TRBV2, the J gene TRBJ2-2, with 9 bases fitting TRBD1. Germline lookup yields CDR1 SNHLY and CDR2 FYNNEI. V dropped 5 bases and J dropped 2; count of bases not matched to a gene: 6. The CDR3 consists of 16 residues. The CDR3 reads CASSPHRGRNTGELFF. For the CDR3, the DNA is TGTGCCAGCAGTCCTCACAGGGGGCGTAACACCGGGGAGCTGTTTTTT.